This passage covers 22 T cell receptor beta chains from one sample sequenced in a study of identifying expanded T cells in peripheral blood. Clones were sequenced by immunoSEQ multiplex PCR, and TCRdb holds only the in-frame ones, with some missing. The top ten hold less than 9.5% of the sample, which has about 80,000 clones, 70% to 90% seen once. The specimen sequenced was blood. These receptors were taken from a person between 18 and 70 years old in good health.

J is TRBJ2-7 and V is TRBV29-1; D could derive from TRBD1 or TRBD2 (5 bases each). This CDR3 has 13 residues. V shed 0 bases and J shed 7 bases, with 13 bases lying between them. Looked up from germline, CDR1 is SQVTM and CDR2 is ANQGSEA. The CDR3 bases are TGCAGCGTTGAAGAGAGGGGTGAGGGAGAGCAGTACTTC. It translates to CSVEERGEGEQYF.

The V and J genes are TRBV5-6 and TRBJ1-1; D remains unclear. This CDR3 is built from 13 residues. Trimming pared 2 bases from V and 2 bases from J, leaving 7 bases between. CDR1 is SGHDT and CDR2 is YYEEEE in the germline V gene. The CDR3 DNA follows: TGTGCCAGCAGCTTCGGAGGCAACACTGAAGCTTTCTTT. Protein sequence: CASSFGGNTEAFF. The variable domain in full, completed from reference TRBV5-6 and TRBJ1-1, reads DAGVTQSPTHLIKTRGQQVTLRCSPKSGHDTVSWYQQALGQGPQFIFQYYEEEERQRGNFPDRFSGHQFPNYSSELNVNALLLGDSALYLCASSFGGNTEAFFGQGTRLTVV.

J is TRBJ2-6 and V is TRBV10-3, with D unclear. V was pared by 5 bases and J by 1 base, with 9 bases between. CDR1 is ENHRY, CDR2 SYGVKD, per germline. This CDR3 has 15 residues. CDR3 loop: CAISSSNSGANVLTF. DNA of the CDR3: TGTGCCATCAGTTCCAGCAATTCTGGGGCCAACGTCCTGACTTTC.

This chain joins TRBV5-6 and TRBJ1-3, with TRBD1 as a possible D gene (5 bases). Per the germline V gene, CDR1 is SGHDT and CDR2 is YYEEEE. The CDR3 sequence is 17 residues long. Trimming took off 1 base at V and 0 bases at J, with 14 bases between the two ends. CDR3 loop: CASSLSPGLFSGNTIYF. The CDR3 bases are TGTGCCAGCAGCTTGTCCCCGGGACTCTTCTCTGGAAACACCATATATTTT.

The chain couples TRBV5-1 to TRBJ1-1, with D hard to call. The germline V gene encodes CDR1 SGHRS and CDR2 YFSETQ. The CDR3 totals 12 residues. The ends were cut back, 3 bases at V and 1 base at J, with 4 bases in the middle. The DNA of the CDR3 is TGCGCCAGCAGCTGGGGGAACACTGAAGCTTTCTTT. Amino acids: CASSWGNTEAFF. The variable domain in full, completed from reference TRBV5-1 and TRBJ1-1, reads KAGVTQTPRYLIKTRGQQVTLSCSPISGHRSVSWYQQTPGQGLQFLFEYFSETQRNKGNFPGRFSGRQFSNSRSEMNVSTLELGDSALYLCASSWGNTEAFFGQGTRLTVV.

Details on this clone: This same CDR3 is encoded by further DNA sequences in the sample. CDR3 sequence: CASSLGQDYGYTF. The CDR3 DNA sequence: TGTGCCAGCAGCTTAGGACAGGACTATGGCTACACCTTC. V usage is TRBV11-2 and J usage is TRBJ1-2; maybe TRBD1 (6 bases). Trimming stripped 1 base from V and 3 bases from J, with 6 bases between. The CDR3 loop spans 13 amino acids. Per the germline V gene, CDR1 is SGHAT and CDR2 is FQNNGV. Full variable domain (remainder filled in from reference TRBV11-2 and TRBJ1-2): EAGVAQSPRYKIIEKRQSVAFWCNPISGHATLYWYQQILGQGPKLLIQFQNNGVVDDSQLPKDRFSAERLKGVDSTLKIQPAKLEDSAVYLCASSLGQDYGYTFGSGTRLTVV.

The chain recombines TRBV29-1 with TRBJ1-1; no reliable D call. The V and J ends lost 2 bases and 4 bases respectively, with 11 bases between them. CDR1 and CDR2 (germline): SQVTM, ANQGSEA. The CDR3 runs 13 residues. In nucleotides, the CDR3 is TGCAGCGTTGAATCGGTTGGTGGCACTGAAGCTTTCTTT. Residues: CSVESVGGTEAFF.

The chain couples TRBV6-4 to TRBJ2-1; 7 nucleotides line up with TRBD2. CDR1 and CDR2 from the germline V gene are MRHNA and SNTAGT. Germline trimming cut 2 bases from V and 10 bases from J; bases unmatched to any gene: 8. The length of the CDR3 is 14 residues. The DNA for the CDR3 is TGTGCCAGCAGTGACGCTACGGGAGGCCGAGAGCAGTTCTTC. Protein: CASSDATGGREQFF.

The V and J genes are TRBV5-1 and TRBJ2-7, with unresolved D. V was trimmed by 3 bases and J by 3 bases, leaving 13 bases between them. Per germline, CDR1 SGHRS and CDR2 YFSETQ. The CDR3 length is 14 residues. The DNA for the CDR3 is TGCGCCAGCAGCTCTCAGCTTGGGTACTACGAGCAGTACTTC. Protein: CASSSQLGYYEQYF.

This clone was counted between two and nine times. This rearrangement joins TRBV6-1 to TRBJ1-4; 8 bases align to TRBD1. The ends lost 6 bases at V and 3 bases at J; junction bases unmatched: 3. The CDR3 sequence is 14 residues long. Germline CDR1 MNHNS, CDR2 SASEGT. The CDR3 is CASRLTGANEKLFF. CDR3 nucleotides: TGTGCCAGCAGGCTGACAGGGGCTAATGAAAAACTGTTTTTT.

V gene TRBV4-3 combines with J gene TRBJ2-2; D is uncertain. Germline values: CDR1 LGHNA, CDR2 YSLEER. This CDR3 is 14 amino acids long. V was pared by 4 bases and J by 1 base, with 7 bases between. CDR3 bases: TGCGCCAGCAGCCCATGGAAGAACACCGGGGAGCTGTTTTTT. It yields the protein CASSPWKNTGELFF.

This clone came up a few times. The chain joins TRBV19 to TRBJ1-2, with D unresolved. The CDR3 consists of 15 residues. Trimming took 1 base from V and 0 from J, leaving 9 bases between them. CDR1 is LNHDA, CDR2 SQIVND, per germline (reference sequence). The DNA of the CDR3 is TGTGCCAGTAGTATAGTTACAACAGCTAACTATGGCTACACCTTC. This translates into CASSIVTTANYGYTF.

This clone turned up a few times. The chain uses TRBV14 and TRBJ1-1; D is perhaps TRBD1 (6 bases). Germline values: CDR1 SGHDN, CDR2 FVKESK. There are 11 residues in the CDR3. V was cut by 6 bases and J by 8 bases, with 10 bases left in between. CDR3 loop: CASRQQGEAFF. Here the CDR3 DNA reads TGTGCCAGCAGGCAACAGGGAGAAGCTTTCTTT.

V and J are TRBV7-9 and TRBJ1-1, with D hard to call. CDR3 size: 13 residues. The germline V gene has CDR1 SEHNR and CDR2 FQNEAQ (reference sequence). V lost 2 bases, J lost 0 bases, and 4 bases lay in between. CDR3 in amino acids: CASSLTLNTEAFF. The CDR3 DNA reads as TGTGCCAGCAGCTTAACCCTGAACACTGAAGCTTTCTTT.

This chain joins TRBV6-5 and TRBJ1-3, with D hard to call. CDR3 size: 14 residues. Trimming cost V 6 bases and J 0 bases, with 9 bases left between them. Germline V gene data show CDR1 as MNHEY and CDR2 as SVGAGI. This chain's CDR3 is CASRNTFSGNTIYF. CDR3 nucleotide sequence: TGTGCCAGCAGGAATACCTTCTCTGGAAACACCATATATTTT.

This clone was counted a few times. The chain uses TRBV11-3 and TRBJ1-6; D is perhaps TRBD1 (6 bases). V gave up 1 base and J gave up 8 bases, with 9 bases separating them. Looked up from germline, CDR1 is SGHNT and CDR2 is YENEEA. This CDR3 has 14 amino acids. The CDR3: CASSLGRTDSPLHF. The DNA of the CDR3 is TGTGCCAGCAGCTTAGGACGGACAGATTCACCCCTCCACTTT. Complete variable domain (other parts from reference TRBV11-3 and TRBJ1-6): EAGVVQSPRYKIIEKKQPVAFWCNPISGHNTLYWYLQNLGQGPELLIRYENEEAVDDSQLPKDRFSAERLKGVDSTLKIQPAELGDSAVYLCASSLGRTDSPLHFGNGTRLTVT.

The genes are TRBV5-1 and TRBJ2-7; TRBD1 matches 10 bases. CDR3 length equals 14 residues. The trim removed 5 bases at V and 3 bases at J, leaving 5 bases unmatched. Looked up from germline, CDR1 is SGHRS and CDR2 is YFSETQ. The DNA for the CDR3 is TGCGCCAGCAGACCGGGACAGGGGTTCTACGAGCAGTACTTC. It encodes CASRPGQGFYEQYF.

The count of this clone is one. The rearrangement uses TRBV6-1 and TRBJ2-2; unclear D gene. There are 12 residues in the CDR3. Trimming left V 6 bases short and J 5 bases short, with 7 bases between. Germline V gene lookup returns CDR1 MNHNS and CDR2 SASEGT. In DNA, the CDR3 is TGTGCCAGCAGGACGATTACCGGGGAGCTGTTTTTT. As protein: CASRTITGELFF.

The CDR3 DNA is TGTGCCAGTCGCCAGGGACAGCGGAGTTTTAGCGATACGCAGTATTTT. Its translation: CASRQGQRSFSDTQYF. V gene TRBV19 combines with J gene TRBJ2-3; TRBD1 matches at 7 bases. This CDR3 is built from 16 residues. Trimming took 8 bases from V and 6 from J; bases not matched to a gene: 17. Germline CDR1 is LNHDA and CDR2 is SQIVND (reference sequence).

The genes are TRBV28 and TRBJ1-3, with unresolved D. Germline CDR1 and CDR2: MDHEN and SYDVKM. This CDR3 is built from 16 residues. V lost 5 bases and J 0 bases, leaving 14 bases between the germline ends. This CDR3 reads CASSPILRISGNTIYF. Here the CDR3 DNA reads TGTGCCAGCAGTCCCATCCTTAGGATCTCTGGAAACACCATATATTTT.

The genes are TRBV14 and TRBJ1-2; tentatively, D is TRBD1 (5 bases). V was pared by 3 bases and J by 1 base, with 15 bases between. The CDR3 sequence is 16 residues long. In germline, CDR1 is SGHDN, CDR2 FVKESK. The CDR3 spells CASSQGRGGSNYGYTF. The CDR3 DNA reads as TGTGCCAGCAGCCAGGGGCGCGGGGGTAGTAACTATGGCTACACCTTC.

The rearrangement joins TRBV27 to TRBJ2-1; 10 positions agree with TRBD1. The length of the CDR3 is 15 residues. J lost 7 bases, V lost 4 bases, and 7 bases had no gene match. Per the germline V gene, CDR1 is MNHEY and CDR2 is SMNVEV (reference sequence). CDR3 loop: CASSSTRDRGNEQFF. For the CDR3, the DNA is TGTGCCAGCAGTTCAACCCGGGACAGGGGAAATGAGCAGTTCTTC.